Listed below are T cell receptor beta chains from one sample, sequenced in a study of blood T cell repertoires in COVID-19. TCRdb keeps only in-frame clones here, not all; method: immunoSEQ multiplex PCR. This table holds approximately 160,000 clones, approximately 80% found once. Material for sequencing was PBMCs or T cells enriched from blood (not recorded which). The receptors shown here come from a woman aged 45-65 years who had recovered from COVID-19. The conserved cysteine and the conserved F or W are not part of the CDR3 here. Clone size, where shown, is once, few, many, or a class for clones that have expanded.

V gene	J gene	clone size	CDR3 protein
TRBV6-6	TRBJ1-2	NA	ASNLQGSYGYT
TRBV9	TRBJ1-1	NA	ASSVGVREDEAF
TRBV6-1	TRBJ2-7	NA	ASSEGLAGVRAAHEQY
TRBV28	TRBJ2-7	NA	ASSTTGGTYEQY
TRBV7-2	TRBJ2-2	NA	ASSTRAGGPSGELF
TRBV4-1	TRBJ1-5	NA	ASSQDPGGNQPQH
TRBV23-1	TRBJ2-7	NA	ASSQTGPEQSSYEQY
TRBV7-2	TRBJ1-6	NA	ASSLSRGSPLH
TRBV11-2	TRBJ2-3	once	ASTPWDRGTDTQY
TRBV11-2	TRBJ2-1	NA	ASSLPWVAGPLNEQF
TRBV4-1	TRBJ2-1	NA	ASSEGGNSYNEQF